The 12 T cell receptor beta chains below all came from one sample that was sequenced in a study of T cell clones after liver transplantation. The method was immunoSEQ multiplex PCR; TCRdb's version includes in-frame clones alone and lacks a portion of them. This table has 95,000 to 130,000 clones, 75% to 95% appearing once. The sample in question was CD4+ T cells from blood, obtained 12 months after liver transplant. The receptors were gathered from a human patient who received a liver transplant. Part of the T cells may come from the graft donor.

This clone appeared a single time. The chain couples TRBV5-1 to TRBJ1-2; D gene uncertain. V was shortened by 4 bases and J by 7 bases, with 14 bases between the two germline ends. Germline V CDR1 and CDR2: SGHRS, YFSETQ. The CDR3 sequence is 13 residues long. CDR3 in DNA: TGCGCCAGCAGCCTGATGGACGGCGGTGGCTACACCTTC. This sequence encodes CASSLMDGGGYTF. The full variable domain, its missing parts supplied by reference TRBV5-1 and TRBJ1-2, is KAGVTQTPRYLIKTRGQQVTLSCSPISGHRSVSWYQQTPGQGLQFLFEYFSETQRNKGNFPGRFSGRQFSNSRSEMNVSTLELGDSALYLCASSLMDGGGYTFGSGTRLTVV.

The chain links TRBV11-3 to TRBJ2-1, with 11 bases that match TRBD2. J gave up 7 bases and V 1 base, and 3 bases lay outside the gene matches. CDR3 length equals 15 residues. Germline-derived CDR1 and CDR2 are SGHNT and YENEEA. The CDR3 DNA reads TGTGCCAGCAGCTTAGGGGGACTAGCGGTGAATGAGCAGTTCTTC. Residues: CASSLGGLAVNEQFF.

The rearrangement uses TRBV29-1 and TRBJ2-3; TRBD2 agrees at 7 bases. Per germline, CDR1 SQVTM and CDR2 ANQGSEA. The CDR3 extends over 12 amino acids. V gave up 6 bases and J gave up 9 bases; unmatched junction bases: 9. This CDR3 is CSVSRGDQTQYF. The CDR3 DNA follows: TGCAGCGTATCCCGGGGGGACCAAACGCAGTATTTT.

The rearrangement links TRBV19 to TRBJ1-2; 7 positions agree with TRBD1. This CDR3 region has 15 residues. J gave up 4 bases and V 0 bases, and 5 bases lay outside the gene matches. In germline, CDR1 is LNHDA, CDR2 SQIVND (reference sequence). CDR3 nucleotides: TGTGCCAGTAGTATAGAGCAGGGGGAGGGCTATGGCTACACCTTC. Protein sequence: CASSIEQGEGYGYTF.

The CDR3 sequence: CASSPTGPRETQYF. DNA of the CDR3: TGTGCCAGCAGCCCAACAGGGCCGCGCGAGACCCAGTACTTC. The gene calls are TRBV7-3 and TRBJ2-5; perhaps TRBD1 as D (6 bases). The germline gives CDR1 SGHTA, CDR2 FQGTGA. V shed 5 bases and J shed 5 bases, with 15 bases lying between them. This CDR3 has 14 amino acids.

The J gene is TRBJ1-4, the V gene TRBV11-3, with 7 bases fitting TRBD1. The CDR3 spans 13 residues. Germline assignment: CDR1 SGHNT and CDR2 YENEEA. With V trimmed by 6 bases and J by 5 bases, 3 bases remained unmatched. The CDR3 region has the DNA TGTGCCAGCAGAATGACAGGGAATGAAAAACTGTTTTTT. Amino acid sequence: CASRMTGNEKLFF.

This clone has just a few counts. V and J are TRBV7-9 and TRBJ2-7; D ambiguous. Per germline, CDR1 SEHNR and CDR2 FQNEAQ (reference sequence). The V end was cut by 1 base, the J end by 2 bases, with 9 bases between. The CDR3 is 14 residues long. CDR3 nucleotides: TGTGCCAGCAGCTTAGGGCTGGGCCCCTACGAGCAGTACTTC. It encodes CASSLGLGPYEQYF.

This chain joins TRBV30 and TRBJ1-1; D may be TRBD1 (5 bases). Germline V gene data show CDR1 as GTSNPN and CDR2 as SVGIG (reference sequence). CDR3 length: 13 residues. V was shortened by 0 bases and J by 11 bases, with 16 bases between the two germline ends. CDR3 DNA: TGTGCCTGGAGTGTAATGGGGGGGGTTGACGCTTTCTTT. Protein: CAWSVMGGVDAFF.

The CDR3 nucleotides are TGTGCCAGCAGCTCGAGCGGGTTCAGGTACAATGAGCAGTTCTTC. Residues: CASSSSGFRYNEQFF. This chain connects TRBV7-2 to TRBJ2-1; perhaps TRBD2 as D (6 bases). Looked up from germline, CDR1 is SGHTA and CDR2 is FQGNSA. The length of the CDR3 is 15 residues. V gave up 4 bases and J gave up 4 bases, with 14 bases separating them.

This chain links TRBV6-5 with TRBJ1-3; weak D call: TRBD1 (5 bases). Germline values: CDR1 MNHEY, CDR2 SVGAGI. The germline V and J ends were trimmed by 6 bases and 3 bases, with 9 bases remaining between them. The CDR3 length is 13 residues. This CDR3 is CASSLGVGNTIYF. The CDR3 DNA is TGTGCCAGCAGCTTAGGGGTTGGAAACACCATATATTTT.

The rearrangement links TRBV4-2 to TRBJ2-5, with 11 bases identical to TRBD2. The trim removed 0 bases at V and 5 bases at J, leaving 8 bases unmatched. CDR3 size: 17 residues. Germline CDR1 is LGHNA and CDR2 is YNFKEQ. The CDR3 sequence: CASSQDVAGGPGETQYF. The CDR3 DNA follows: TGTGCCAGCAGCCAAGACGTAGCGGGAGGGCCGGGTGAGACCCAGTACTTC.

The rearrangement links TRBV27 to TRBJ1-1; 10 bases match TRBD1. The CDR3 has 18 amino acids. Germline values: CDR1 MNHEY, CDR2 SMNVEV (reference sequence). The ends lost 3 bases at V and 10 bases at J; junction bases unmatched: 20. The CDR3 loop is CASSFLPFGQGVLLGAFF. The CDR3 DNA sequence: TGTGCCAGCAGTTTTCTGCCCTTCGGACAGGGGGTACTACTGGGAGCTTTCTTT.